The 15 T cell receptor beta chains below come from one sample, sequenced in a study of shared clonotypes between healthy human individuals. Libraries were prepared by immunoSEQ multiplex PCR; TCRdb keeps only in-frame clonotypes and omits some of them. The sample has around 2.1 million clones, under 95% seen once. In the naive CD8 group, cells lacked CD45RO and were positively selected for CCR7, so terminally differentiated effector memory CD45RA+ cells were left out. Material for sequencing was naive CD8+ T cells from PBMCs. The receptors here all came from a young man in good health. Some clones in this sample may be carry-over from other donors' samples.

This clone was recorded once. The chain links TRBV19 to TRBJ2-7; a possible D gene is TRBD1 (8 bases). Germline V gene data show CDR1 as LNHDA and CDR2 as SQIVND (reference sequence). The CDR3 is 15 residues long. Trimming shortened V by 11 bases and J by 1 base, and 21 bases separated the two germline ends. The CDR3 DNA reads as TGTGCCCTACAGGGGGGAGGGACATTATCCTACGAGCAGTACTTC. Translated: CALQGGGTLSYEQYF.

This chain links TRBV25-1 with TRBJ2-1, with 7 nucleotides matching TRBD2. The CDR3 is 14 residues long. CDR1 is MGHDK and CDR2 is SYGVNS in the germline V gene. Trimming cost V 9 bases and J 4 bases; bases outside gene matches: 9. DNA for the CDR3: TGTGCCAGTGATGGGGAGGGCTGGTACAATGAGCAGTTCTTC. This sequence encodes CASDGEGWYNEQFF.

This chain joins TRBV2 and TRBJ1-2; a possible D gene is TRBD1 (5 bases). V was trimmed by 2 bases and J by 5 bases, leaving 9 bases between them. The CDR3 length is 13 residues. The germline CDR1 and CDR2 sequences are SNHLY and FYNNEI. In DNA, the CDR3 is TGTGCCAGCAGTGAATTGGGGGGTTATGGCTACACCTTC. Translating gives CASSELGGYGYTF.

V is TRBV6-1 and J is TRBJ2-1, with no clear D. The CDR3 extends over 11 amino acids. Germline CDR1 is MNHNS and CDR2 is SASEGT. V lost 0 bases and J lost 13, with 7 bases in between. CDR3 bases: TGTGCCAGCAGTGAAGCCCGGGTCCAGTTCTTC. This encodes CASSEARVQFF.

This chain uses TRBV14 with TRBJ1-2, with D hard to call. Germline CDR1 is SGHDN and CDR2 is FVKESK. V lost 0 bases, J lost 0 bases, and 17 bases lay in between. CDR3 size: 18 residues. In DNA, the CDR3 is TGTGCCAGCAGCCAAGATTGGCGATCCGCGGATACTAACTATGGCTACACCTTC. Encoded protein: CASSQDWRSADTNYGYTF.

The V gene is TRBV7-8, the J gene TRBJ2-7; the D gene is possibly TRBD2 (6 bases). V was trimmed by 3 bases and J by 5 bases, leaving 20 bases between them. There are 16 residues in the CDR3. Germline V gene sequence: CDR1 SGHVS, CDR2 FQNEAQ. This CDR3 is CASSLGRTSLIHEQYF. CDR3 DNA: TGTGCCAGCAGCTTGGGGCGCACTAGCCTCATCCACGAGCAGTACTTC.

The genes are TRBV6-1 and TRBJ2-5, with a tentative D call TRBD2 (5 bases). CDR3 length equals 14 residues. V lost 4 bases, J lost 5 bases, and 14 bases lay in between. CDR1 and CDR2 (germline): MNHNS, SASEGT. Here the CDR3 DNA reads TGTGCCAGCAGTGCAACGACAAGGAGGGAGACCCAGTACTTC. The encoded protein is CASSATTRRETQYF.

The CDR3 sequence is CSAFMGGQAFF. For the CDR3, the DNA is TGCAGCGCCTTTATGGGGGGGCAGGCTTTCTTT. The chain is built from TRBV29-1 and TRBJ1-1; the D gene is possibly TRBD1 (6 bases). Germline CDR1 SQVTM, CDR2 ANQGSEA. CDR3 size: 11 residues. The V gene lost 7 bases and the J gene lost 11 bases, with 17 bases spanning the gap.

The V and J genes are TRBV6-1 and TRBJ2-7; D assignment may be TRBD1 or TRBD2 (6 bases each). CDR1 is MNHNS, CDR2 SASEGT, per germline. Trimming left V 1 base short and J 5 bases short, with 12 bases between. The CDR3 has 14 residues. CDR3 residues: CASSEGGAGDEQYF. The CDR3 DNA reads as TGTGCCAGCAGTGAAGGGGGGGCAGGGGACGAGCAGTACTTC.

V and J are TRBV19 and TRBJ1-2; no clear D gene. The germline V and J ends were trimmed by 3 bases and 3 bases, with 11 bases remaining between them. This CDR3 is 14 amino acids long. The germline gives CDR1 LNHDA, CDR2 SQIVND (reference sequence). This CDR3 is CASSILREDYGYTF. CDR3 sequence (DNA): TGTGCCAGTAGTATTCTTCGGGAAGACTATGGCTACACCTTC.

The genes are TRBV9 and TRBJ2-6; D call uncertain. V lost 4 bases and J 0 bases, leaving 8 bases between the germline ends. CDR1 and CDR2 from the germline V gene are SGDLS and YYNGEE. The CDR3 runs 15 residues. The CDR3 nucleotides are TGTGCCAGCAGCACCTTGAGCTCTGGGGCCAACGTCCTGACTTTC. It encodes CASSTLSSGANVLTF.

The V call is TRBV12-5, the J call TRBJ2-3, with 9 positions matching TRBD2. V shed 11 bases, J shed 4 bases, and the junction held 7 bases outside the gene matches. This CDR3 contains 13 residues. Germline-derived CDR1 and CDR2 are LGHNT and FRNRAP. CDR3 sequence (DNA): TGTGCTTGGATAGCGGGAGTATCAGATACGCAGTATTTT. The encoded protein is CAWIAGVSDTQYF.

This clone was seen a single time. The same CDR3 arises from other DNA sequences in this sample as well. The V call is TRBV19, the J call TRBJ1-1; D is ambiguous. Trimming cost V 1 base and J 1 base, with 7 bases left between them. The germline CDR1 and CDR2 sequences are LNHDA and SQIVND (reference sequence). CDR3 length equals 14 residues. CDR3 amino acids: CASSIVPGNTEAFF. The CDR3 bases are TGTGCCAGTAGTATAGTACCGGGGAACACTGAAGCTTTCTTT.

The chain carries TRBV28 and TRBJ2-2, with 9 bases aligning to TRBD1. V lost 6 bases and J lost 4; bases outside the gene matches: 6. The CDR3 sequence is 15 residues long. In germline, CDR1 is MDHEN, CDR2 SYDVKM. CDR3 in amino acids: CASSPTTGGTGELFF. DNA of the CDR3: TGTGCCAGCAGCCCTACGACAGGGGGCACCGGGGAGCTGTTTTTT. The full variable domain, in which reference TRBV28 and TRBJ2-2 provide the parts outside the CDR3, is DVKVTQSSRYLVKRTGEKVFLECVQDMDHENMFWYRQDPGLGLRLIYFSYDVKMKEKGDIPEGYSVSREKKERFSLILESASTNQTSMYLCASSPTTGGTGELFFGEGSRLTVL.

The chain links TRBV4-1 to TRBJ2-2; D gene ambiguous. V shed 0 bases and J shed 3 bases, with 5 bases lying between them. Germline V gene sequence: CDR1 MGHRA, CDR2 YSYEKL. CDR3 length: 14 amino acids. CDR3 sequence: CASSQEQYTGELFF. DNA of the CDR3: TGCGCCAGCAGCCAAGAACAGTACACCGGGGAGCTGTTTTTT.